The next 25 T cell receptor beta chains were all read from a single sample in a study of identical twins. Via MiXCR, TCRdb re-called the 5' RACE reads, giving one row per CDR3 protein. This sample has 1.5 million or so distinct CDR3 sequences, with around a third found just once. The sample consisted of cord blood. These receptors were obtained from a newborn girl in good health.

On this clonotype itself: At one end, the junction sequence differs from germline, possibly due to a read error. The CDR3 region has the DNA TGTGCTAGCAGCTTTTTTCGTGGGAAGGACAGGATGGGCCGTATCTTGCGTAATTCACCCCTCCACTTT. Translating it yields CASSFFRGKDRMGRILRNSPLHF. The chain combines TRBV7-7 with TRBJ1-6; TRBD1 agrees at 7 bases. Germline V gene sequence: CDR1 SSHAT, CDR2 FNYEAQ (reference sequence). The CDR3 contains 23 residues.

The V call is TRBV5-1, the J call TRBJ2-4; D is ambiguous. The CDR3 totals 14 residues. Trimming shortened V by 0 bases and J by 4 bases, and 8 bases separated the two germline ends. The V gene's germline CDR1 is SGHRS and CDR2 YFSETQ. The chain's CDR3 is CASSLEWKKNIQYF. Here the CDR3 DNA reads TGCGCCAGCAGCTTGGAGTGGAAGAAAAACATTCAGTACTTC.

This clonotype was recorded a few times. The chain links TRBV20-1 to TRBJ2-7; 7 bases fit TRBD2. J gave up 3 bases and V 5 bases, and 7 bases lay outside the gene matches. CDR1 DFQATT and CDR2 SNEGSKA come from the germline V gene (reference sequence). This CDR3 has 13 amino acids. CDR3 region: CSAETSPLYEQYF. CDR3 bases: TGCAGTGCTGAGACTAGCCCCCTCTACGAGCAGTACTTC.

This clonotype was counted a few times. J is TRBJ1-2 and V is TRBV20-1, with 8 bases matching TRBD1. Germline-derived CDR1 and CDR2 are DFQATT and SNEGSKA (reference sequence). V shed 4 bases, J shed 6 bases, and the junction held 4 bases outside the gene matches. The CDR3 totals 12 residues. CDR3 residues: CSAIGQGHGYTF. The CDR3 DNA reads TGCAGTGCTATCGGACAGGGCCATGGCTACACCTTC.

The rearrangement joins TRBV29-1 to TRBJ2-7, with TRBD1 matching 7 bases. The V gene end was trimmed by 0 bases and the J gene end by 0 bases; junction bases not matched to a gene: 2. Germline CDR1 is SQVTM and CDR2 is ANQGSEA. The CDR3 is 14 amino acids. CDR3 loop: CSVEDGDSSYEQYF. The CDR3 DNA follows: TGCAGCGTTGAAGATGGGGACAGCTCCTACGAGCAGTACTTC.

This clonotype was detected only a few times. The CDR3 DNA is TGTGCCAGCAGCCCGACTGGTCTAACAGGCACAGATACGCAGTATTTT. It yields the protein CASSPTGLTGTDTQYF. The genes are TRBV7-6 and TRBJ2-3; no clear D gene. Trimming pared 5 bases from V and 1 base from J, leaving 16 bases between. Germline V gives CDR1 SGHVS, CDR2 FNYEAQ. This CDR3 contains 16 residues.

In regard to this clonotype: This clone may be a read error of a much larger clone one base away. The CDR3 does not close with the conserved phenylalanine or tryptophan, likely indicating a read error. V gene TRBV5-1 combines with J gene TRBJ2-3, with D possibly TRBD1 on 5 matching bases. The CDR3 is made up of 15 amino acids. Trimming pared 0 bases from V and 2 bases from J, leaving 10 bases between. Germline CDR1 SGHRS, CDR2 YFSETQ. This CDR3 reads CASSLDRWSTDTQYC. CDR3 DNA: TGCGCCAGCAGCTTGGACAGGTGGTCCACAGATACGCAGTATTGT.

This clonotype was detected a few times. The gene calls are TRBV29-1 and TRBJ1-2; D gene unclear. In germline, CDR1 is SQVTM, CDR2 ANQGSEA. The CDR3 totals 15 residues. V was shortened by 5 bases and J by 8 bases, with 24 bases between the two germline ends. This chain's CDR3 is CSVPAPADGSWGYTF. The CDR3 DNA sequence: TGCAGCGTTCCAGCCCCCGCGGACGGCTCATGGGGCTACACCTTC.

The chain recombines TRBV10-1 with TRBJ1-1, with D uncertain. The CDR3 has 13 amino acids. The V end was cut by 9 bases, the J end by 5 bases, with 16 bases between. Germline values: CDR1 WNHNN, CDR2 SYGVQD (reference sequence). CDR3 DNA: TGCGCCAGACGGACCACGGTGGTGACTGAAGCTTTCTTT. Translating gives CARRTTVVTEAFF.

This chain joins TRBV28 and TRBJ2-2; 9 bases fit TRBD1. J lost 7 bases, V lost 6 bases, and 15 bases had no gene match. Per germline, CDR1 MDHEN and CDR2 SYDVKM. The CDR3 loop spans 17 amino acids. The CDR3 spells CASRAGTGGAFGGELFF. The CDR3 coding sequence is TGTGCCAGCAGGGCTGGAACAGGGGGCGCGTTCGGCGGGGAGCTGTTTTTT.

The V and J genes are TRBV20-1 and TRBJ2-5, with 10 bases matching TRBD2. This CDR3 is 13 amino acids long. Germline V gene lookup returns CDR1 DFQATT and CDR2 SNEGSKA (reference sequence). After removal of 5 bases from V and 1 base from J, the junction contained 1 base not matched to a gene. CDR3 loop: CSALAGAQETQYF. In DNA, the CDR3 is TGCAGTGCTCTAGCGGGGGCCCAAGAGACCCAGTACTTC.

This clonotype was counted a single time. V gene TRBV6-5 combines with J gene TRBJ1-4; TRBD1 matches at 7 bases. The CDR3 spans 14 residues. Unmatched junction bases numbered 10, after V lost 7 bases and J lost 8 bases. Germline V gene data show CDR1 as MNHEY and CDR2 as SVGAGI. The CDR3 nucleotides read TGTGCCAGCACCAGGGGGGGCGAAAGAGAAAAACTGTTTTTT. Its translation: CASTRGGEREKLFF.

V gene TRBV20-1 combines with J gene TRBJ1-1; unclear D gene. Trimming cost V 3 bases and J 3 bases, with 17 bases left between them. This CDR3 comprises 15 residues. Germline CDR1 and CDR2: DFQATT and SNEGSKA (reference sequence). The CDR3 here is CSASPGGLRDTEAFF. CDR3 DNA: TGCAGTGCTAGTCCGGGCGGCCTTCGGGACACTGAAGCTTTCTTT.

This clonotype was picked up many times. The V gene is TRBV28, the J gene TRBJ1-2, with D possibly being TRBD1 (6 bases). The CDR3 is 13 residues long. Germline V gives CDR1 MDHEN, CDR2 SYDVKM. Trimming removed 6 bases at V and 4 bases at J, with 12 bases between. The CDR3 DNA follows: TGTGCCAGCAGGTCTACAGGGTTCTATGGCTACACCTTC. Its translation is CASRSTGFYGYTF.

The chain links TRBV4-2 to TRBJ1-1, with D perhaps TRBD1 (5 bases). Germline V gene lookup returns CDR1 LGHNA and CDR2 YNFKEQ. V dropped 1 base and J dropped 8 bases, with 23 bases sitting between them. The CDR3 length is 17 residues. The CDR3 region is CASSQGPSGGVRGEAFF. As DNA, the CDR3 is TGTGCCAGCAGCCAAGGGCCCTCGGGAGGGGTGAGGGGCGAAGCTTTCTTT.

This clonotype was recorded a few times. The chain links TRBV3-1 to TRBJ2-1; D unclear. V was trimmed by 1 base and J by 15 bases, leaving 10 bases between them. Germline CDR1 is LGHDT and CDR2 is YNNKEL (reference sequence). This CDR3 has 11 residues. The CDR3 bases are TGTGCCAGCAGCCAAGGGGAATGGCGGTTCTTC. As protein: CASSQGEWRFF.

This clonotype was seen many times. J is TRBJ2-1 and V is TRBV27, with TRBD2 identical over 14 bases. The ends lost 9 bases at V and 7 bases at J; junction bases unmatched: 5. CDR1 and CDR2 from the germline V gene are MNHEY and SMNVEV (reference sequence). The CDR3 runs to 14 residues. The CDR3 region is CASRRLAGGNEQFF. The CDR3 DNA reads as TGTGCCAGTAGAAGACTAGCGGGGGGGAATGAGCAGTTCTTC.

This CDR3 reads CSAREGTGGSPLHF. DNA of the CDR3: TGCAGTGCTAGGGAAGGGACAGGGGGTTCACCCCTCCACTTT. V and J are TRBV20-1 and TRBJ1-6; 11 bases are shared with TRBD1. Germline values: CDR1 DFQATT, CDR2 SNEGSKA (reference sequence). The CDR3 length is 14 residues. After removal of 3 bases from V and 9 bases from J, the junction contained 4 bases not matched to a gene.

This clonotype showed up just a few times. This sequence joins TRBV5-6 and TRBJ2-7; TRBD2 matches at 12 bases. The CDR3 contains 17 residues. Unmatched junction bases numbered 8, after V lost 4 bases and J lost 0 bases. CDR1 is SGHDT, CDR2 YYEEEE, per germline. The CDR3 reads CASSRDRGLAGSYEQYF. The CDR3 DNA reads TGTGCCAGCAGCCGGGACAGGGGACTAGCGGGCTCCTACGAGCAGTACTTC. Drawing the rest from reference TRBV5-6 and TRBJ2-7, the complete variable domain is DAGVTQSPTHLIKTRGQQVTLRCSPKSGHDTVSWYQQALGQGPQFIFQYYEEEERQRGNFPDRFSGHQFPNYSSELNVNALLLGDSALYLCASSRDRGLAGSYEQYFGPGTRLTVT.

This clonotype was observed a handful of times. This rearrangement joins TRBV5-1 to TRBJ2-1; TRBD1 matches 7 bases. The CDR3 spans 11 residues. CDR1 and CDR2 from the germline V gene are SGHRS and YFSETQ. With 3 bases clipped from V and 14 bases from J, the junction kept 5 bases outside the gene matches. The CDR3 is CASSYGQEEFF. The CDR3 nucleotides read TGCGCCAGCAGCTACGGACAGGAGGAGTTCTTC.

This clonotype occurred a few times. J is TRBJ2-1 and V is TRBV12-3 or TRBV12-4, with TRBD2 identical over 7 bases. J lost 7 bases, V lost 9 bases, and 9 bases had no gene match. The CDR3 runs to 13 residues. This chain's CDR3 is CASASGEENEQFF. CDR3 nucleotides: TGTGCCAGTGCTAGCGGAGAGGAGAATGAGCAGTTCTTC.

This clonotype was seen a handful of times. Just one base apart from a much larger clone, this may be a read error. The rearrangement uses TRBV7-9 and TRBJ2-5; D unclear. The better agreement between TRBJ2-7 and the DNA end casts doubt on the J call. CDR3 length: 11 amino acids. Germline V CDR1 and CDR2: SEHNR, FQNEAQ (reference sequence). The CDR3 DNA sequence: TGTGCCAGCAGCTCATACCACGAGCAGTACTTC. The encoded protein is CASSSYHEQYF.

This clonotype came up a few times. The CDR3 nucleotides read TGTGCCATCAGAGGGACTCTTAATTCACCCCTCCACTTT. Its translation is CAIRGTLNSPLHF. The gene calls are TRBV10-3 and TRBJ1-6; TRBD1 is a possible D gene (5 bases). V lost 6 bases, J lost 6 bases, and 9 bases lay in between. Germline V gene sequence: CDR1 ENHRY, CDR2 SYGVKD. The CDR3 is made up of 13 amino acids.

This clonotype was counted once. One end of the junction is discordant with germline, which a read error may explain. The chain couples TRBV7-9 to TRBJ1-2; D gene ambiguous. In germline, CDR1 is SEHNR, CDR2 FQNEAQ (reference sequence). The CDR3 totals 11 residues. The CDR3 protein is CSSSLDRGYTF. The CDR3, as DNA: TGTTCCAGCAGCTTAGACCGCGGCTACACCTTC.

This clonotype was detected ten times or more. This chain uses TRBV3-1 with TRBJ2-1; D gene uncertain. The V end was cut by 6 bases, the J end by 7 bases, with 7 bases between. CDR1 and CDR2 from the germline V gene are LGHDT and YNNKEL (reference sequence). The CDR3 is made up of 11 amino acids. CDR3 nucleotides: TGTGCCAGCAGGACGAGGAATGAGCAGTTCTTC. Protein sequence: CASRTRNEQFF.